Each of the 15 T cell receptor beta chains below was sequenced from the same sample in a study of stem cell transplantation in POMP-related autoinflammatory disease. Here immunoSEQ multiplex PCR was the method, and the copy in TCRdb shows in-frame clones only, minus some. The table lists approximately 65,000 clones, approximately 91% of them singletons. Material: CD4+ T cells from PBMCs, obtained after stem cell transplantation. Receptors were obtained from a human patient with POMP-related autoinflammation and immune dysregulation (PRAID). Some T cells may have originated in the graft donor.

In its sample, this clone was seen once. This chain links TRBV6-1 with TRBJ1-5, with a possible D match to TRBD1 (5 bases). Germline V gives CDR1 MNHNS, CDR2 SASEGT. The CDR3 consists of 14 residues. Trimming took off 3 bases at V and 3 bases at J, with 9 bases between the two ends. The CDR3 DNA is TGTGCCAGCAGTGACAGGGAGGACAATCAGCCCCAGCATTTT. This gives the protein CASSDREDNQPQHF.

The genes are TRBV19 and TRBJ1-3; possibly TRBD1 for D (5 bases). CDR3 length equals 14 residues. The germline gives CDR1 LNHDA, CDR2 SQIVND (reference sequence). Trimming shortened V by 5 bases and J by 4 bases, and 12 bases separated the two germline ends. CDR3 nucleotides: TGTGCCAGTAGTGCCGGGACCGGAGGAAACACCATATATTTT. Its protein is CASSAGTGGNTIYF. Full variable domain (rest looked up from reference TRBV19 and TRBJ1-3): DGGITQSPKYLFRKEGQNVTLSCEQNLNHDAMYWYRQDPGQGLRLIYYSQIVNDFQKGDIAEGYSVSREKKESFPLTVTSAQKNPTAFYLCASSAGTGGNTIYFGEGSWLTVV.

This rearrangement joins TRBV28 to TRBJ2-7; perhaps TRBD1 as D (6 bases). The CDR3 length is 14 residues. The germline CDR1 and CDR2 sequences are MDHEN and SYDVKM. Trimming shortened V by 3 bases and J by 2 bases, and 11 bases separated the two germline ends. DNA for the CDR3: TGTGCCAGCAGTTTGTACGGACAGACCTACGAGCAGTACTTC. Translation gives CASSLYGQTYEQYF.

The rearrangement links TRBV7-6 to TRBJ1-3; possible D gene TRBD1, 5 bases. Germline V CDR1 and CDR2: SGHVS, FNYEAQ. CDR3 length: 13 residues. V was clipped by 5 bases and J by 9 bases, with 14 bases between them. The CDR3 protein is CASSRDLRGTIYF. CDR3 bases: TGTGCCAGCAGCCGGGACCTTAGGGGCACCATATATTTT.

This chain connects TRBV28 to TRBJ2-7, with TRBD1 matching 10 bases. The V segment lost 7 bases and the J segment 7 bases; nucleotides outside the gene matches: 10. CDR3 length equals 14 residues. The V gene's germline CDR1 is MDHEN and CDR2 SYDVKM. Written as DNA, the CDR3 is TGTGCCAGCACTCCGGACAGGGGGAGGTATGAGCAGTACTTC. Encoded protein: CASTPDRGRYEQYF.

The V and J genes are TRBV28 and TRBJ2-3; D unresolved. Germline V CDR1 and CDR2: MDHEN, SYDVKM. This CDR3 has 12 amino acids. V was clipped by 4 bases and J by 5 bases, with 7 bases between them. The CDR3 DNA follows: TGTGCCAGCAGTTGGGCCGGAGATACGCAGTATTTT. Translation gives CASSWAGDTQYF.

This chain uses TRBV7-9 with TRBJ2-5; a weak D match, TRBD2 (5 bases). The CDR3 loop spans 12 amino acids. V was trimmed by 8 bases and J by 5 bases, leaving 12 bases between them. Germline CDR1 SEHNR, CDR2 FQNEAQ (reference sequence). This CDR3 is CASVGRGETQYF. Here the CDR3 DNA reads TGTGCCAGCGTGGGAAGAGGGGAGACCCAGTACTTC.

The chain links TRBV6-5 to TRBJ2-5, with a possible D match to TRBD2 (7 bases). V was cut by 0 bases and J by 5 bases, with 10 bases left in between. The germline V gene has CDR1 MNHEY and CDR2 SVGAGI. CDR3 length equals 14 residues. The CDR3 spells CASSYSRGGETQYF. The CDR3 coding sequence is TGTGCCAGCAGTTACTCGAGGGGGGGGGAGACCCAGTACTTC.

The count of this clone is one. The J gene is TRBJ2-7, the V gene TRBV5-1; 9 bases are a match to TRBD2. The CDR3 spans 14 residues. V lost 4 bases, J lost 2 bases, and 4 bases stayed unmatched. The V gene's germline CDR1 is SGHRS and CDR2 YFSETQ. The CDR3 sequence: CASSASGTTYEQYF. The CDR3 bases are TGCGCCAGCAGCGCTAGCGGGACTACCTACGAGCAGTACTTC. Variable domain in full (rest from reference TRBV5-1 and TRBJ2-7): KAGVTQTPRYLIKTRGQQVTLSCSPISGHRSVSWYQQTPGQGLQFLFEYFSETQRNKGNFPGRFSGRQFSNSRSEMNVSTLELGDSALYLCASSASGTTYEQYFGPGTRLTVT.

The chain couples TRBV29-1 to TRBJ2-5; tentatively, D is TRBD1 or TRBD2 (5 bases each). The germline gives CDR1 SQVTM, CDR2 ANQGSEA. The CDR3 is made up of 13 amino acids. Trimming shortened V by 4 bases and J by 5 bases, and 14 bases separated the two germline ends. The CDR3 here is CSVAAGRDETQYF. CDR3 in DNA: TGCAGCGTTGCCGCGGGCAGGGATGAGACCCAGTACTTC.

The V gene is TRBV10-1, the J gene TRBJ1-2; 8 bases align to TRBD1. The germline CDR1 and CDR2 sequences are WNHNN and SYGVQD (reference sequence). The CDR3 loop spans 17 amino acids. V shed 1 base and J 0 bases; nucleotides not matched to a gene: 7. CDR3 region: CASSEFGQGHSNYGYTF. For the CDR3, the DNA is TGCGCCAGCAGTGAGTTTGGACAGGGCCATTCTAACTATGGCTACACCTTC.

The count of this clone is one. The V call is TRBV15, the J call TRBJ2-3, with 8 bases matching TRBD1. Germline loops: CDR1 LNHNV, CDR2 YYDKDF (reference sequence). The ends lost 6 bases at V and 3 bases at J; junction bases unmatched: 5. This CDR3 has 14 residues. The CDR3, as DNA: TGTGCCACCAGGGACAGGGAATTTACAGATACGCAGTATTTT. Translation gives CATRDREFTDTQYF.

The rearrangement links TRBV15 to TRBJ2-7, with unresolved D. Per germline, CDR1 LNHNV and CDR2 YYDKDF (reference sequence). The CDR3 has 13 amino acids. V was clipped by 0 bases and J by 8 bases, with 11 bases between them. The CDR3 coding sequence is TGTGCCACCAGCAGAGATCTCAGTATCCAGCAGTACGTC. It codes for CATSRDLSIQQYV.

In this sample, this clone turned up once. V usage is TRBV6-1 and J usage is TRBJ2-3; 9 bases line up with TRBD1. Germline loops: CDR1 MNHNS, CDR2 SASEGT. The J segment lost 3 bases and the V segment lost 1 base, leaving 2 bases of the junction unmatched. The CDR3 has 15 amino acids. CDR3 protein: CASSEVQGATDTQYF. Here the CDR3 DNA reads TGTGCCAGCAGTGAAGTACAGGGGGCTACAGATACGCAGTATTTT.

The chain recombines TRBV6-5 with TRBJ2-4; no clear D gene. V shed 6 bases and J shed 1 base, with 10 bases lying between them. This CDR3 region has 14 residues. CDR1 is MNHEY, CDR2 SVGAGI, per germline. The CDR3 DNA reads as TGTGCCAGCAGAGTCGACGGCGCCAAAAACATTCAGTACTTC. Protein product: CASRVDGAKNIQYF.